This entry lists 26 T cell receptor beta chains sequenced from one sample in a study of T cells in Graves' hyperthyroidism and ophthalmopathy. RNA transcripts were the template for amplifying TCR beta CDR3 regions. First-round RT-PCR of the TCR CDR3 relied on the HTBI primer set. TCRdb ran MiXCR on the multiplex PCR reads and lists one entry per CDR3 protein. The sample carries approximately 520,000 distinct CDR3 sequences, roughly 20% recorded once. The sequenced sample was blood. Source of these receptors: a man younger than 30 with Graves' hyperthyroidism.

This clonotype has at least ten counts. V and J are TRBV6-1 and TRBJ2-5; 11 nucleotides align to TRBD2. Germline assignment: CDR1 MNHNS and CDR2 SASEGT. V lost 4 bases to trimming and J lost 4 bases; unmatched junction nucleotides: 8. This CDR3 contains 16 residues. The chain's CDR3 is CASSASGTSGLETQYF. The CDR3 bases are TGTGCCAGCAGTGCCTCCGGGACTAGCGGTTTAGAGACCCAGTACTTC.

The genes are TRBV29-1 and TRBJ1-1; the D is unclear. In germline, CDR1 is SQVTM, CDR2 ANQGSEA. The CDR3 runs to 12 residues. V dropped 3 bases and J dropped 3 bases, with 8 bases sitting between them. The CDR3 DNA sequence: TGCAGCGTTGAGGACGGTTACACTGAAGCTTTCTTT. Its protein is CSVEDGYTEAFF.

The chain uses TRBV2 and TRBJ2-2, with D possibly matching TRBD1 (6 bases). Germline V gives CDR1 SNHLY, CDR2 FYNNEI. Trimming took 5 bases from V and 7 from J, leaving 14 bases between them. The CDR3 totals 14 residues. The CDR3 loop is CASSKLGGVGELFF. The CDR3, as DNA: TGTGCCAGCAGTAAGCTAGGGGGAGTCGGGGAGCTGTTTTTT.

The table lists this clonotype with a few counts. The rearrangement uses TRBV24-1 and TRBJ2-2; D is undetermined. Germline V gives CDR1 KGHDR, CDR2 SFDVKD. There are 16 residues in the CDR3. The V end was cut by 0 bases, the J end by 2 bases, with 9 bases between. CDR3 DNA: TGTGCCACCAGTGATTTGTACGGGCCTAACACCGGGGAGCTGTTTTTT. Protein sequence: CATSDLYGPNTGELFF.

The V and J genes are TRBV29-1 and TRBJ1-2; D is uncertain. This CDR3 spans 11 amino acids. Germline loops: CDR1 SQVTM, CDR2 ANQGSEA. The V end was cut by 7 bases, the J end by 4 bases, with 10 bases between. CDR3 amino acids: CSALTGYGYTF. Here the CDR3 DNA reads TGCAGCGCCCTCACGGGCTATGGCTACACCTTC.

This clonotype was detected ten times or more. The chain recombines TRBV15 with TRBJ1-1; no clear D gene. The length of the CDR3 is 15 residues. Trimming took 0 bases from V and 1 from J, leaving 9 bases between them. Germline V CDR1 and CDR2: LNHNV, YYDKDF (reference sequence). DNA for the CDR3: TGTGCCACCAGCAGAGATTGGGCCGAGAACACTGAAGCTTTCTTT. Amino acid sequence: CATSRDWAENTEAFF.

This clonotype was recorded at least ten times. This rearrangement joins TRBV28 to TRBJ2-7; D not resolved. The CDR3 runs to 14 residues. Deletions cut 6 bases from V and 3 bases from J, with 15 bases between. Germline V lookup: CDR1 MDHEN, CDR2 SYDVKM. The chain's CDR3 is CASSSLDEIYEQYF. CDR3 nucleotides: TGTGCCAGCAGCTCATTGGACGAGATCTACGAGCAGTACTTC.

This clonotype was detected only a few times. The junction departs from germline at one end; a sequencing error may be responsible. The V and J genes are TRBV10-3 and TRBJ2-6; D possibly uses TRBD1 or TRBD2 (5 bases each). The CDR3 length is 15 residues. Germline V gene data show CDR1 as ENHRY and CDR2 as SYGVKD. CDR3 coding DNA: TGTGCCATCAGTGAGTGGGGGAATGGGGCCAACATCCTGACTTTC. It codes for CAISEWGNGANILTF.

CDR3 amino acids: CASSPGSRGAGGVQYF. CDR3 DNA: TGTGCCAGCTCACCAGGTTCGAGGGGGGCCGGTGGAGTGCAGTACTTC. The rearrangement links TRBV6-1 to TRBJ2-7, with D perhaps TRBD1 or TRBD2 (6 bases each). This CDR3 comprises 16 residues. Germline lookup yields CDR1 MNHNS and CDR2 SASEGT. V gave up 8 bases and J gave up 9 bases, with 29 bases separating them.

This clonotype was observed many times. The chain uses TRBV27 and TRBJ1-2, with D perhaps matching TRBD1 (6 bases). The CDR3 consists of 13 residues. CDR1 and CDR2 from the germline V gene are MNHEY and SMNVEV (reference sequence). Trimming took off 8 bases at V and 7 bases at J, with 17 bases between the two ends. The CDR3 loop reads CASATTGPGGYTF. The CDR3 nucleotides are TGTGCCAGCGCAACGACAGGCCCTGGTGGCTACACCTTC.

This clonotype was observed a handful of times. The chain is built from TRBV6-1 and TRBJ1-2; 9 bases are a match to TRBD1. The CDR3 runs to 13 residues. V gave up 3 bases and J gave up 7 bases; unmatched junction bases: 3. Germline assignment: CDR1 MNHNS and CDR2 SASEGT. In DNA, the CDR3 is TGTGCCAGCAGTGATGGGGACAGGGTTGGCTACACCTTC. Amino acid sequence: CASSDGDRVGYTF.

This clonotype was seen at least ten times. This rearrangement joins TRBV11-2 to TRBJ1-2; 8 bases align to TRBD1. The ends lost 2 bases at V and 4 bases at J; junction bases unmatched: 6. The CDR3 is made up of 15 amino acids. Germline assignment: CDR1 SGHAT and CDR2 FQNNGV. The CDR3 loop reads CASSLLSGQAYGYTF. CDR3 nucleotides: TGTGCCAGCAGCTTATTATCGGGACAGGCCTATGGCTACACCTTC.

This clonotype occurred a few times. The chain uses TRBV10-2 and TRBJ2-7; the D gene is possibly TRBD2 (6 bases). Germline CDR1 is WSHSY and CDR2 is SAAADI. Trimming removed 7 bases from V and 2 bases from J, with 12 bases in between. The CDR3 spans 13 residues. The CDR3 nucleotides read TGCGCCAGCACTGCACCGGGGGCCTACGAGCAGTACTTC. The encoded protein is CASTAPGAYEQYF.

At least ten counts were recorded for this clonotype. No DNA is shown, since the ends of the CDR3 on it are uncertain; the CDR3 is the one TCRdb lists. J is TRBJ2-6 and V is TRBV6-1; TRBD1, the table's D call, was not compared with the DNA. A total of 13 residues make up the CDR3, ends included. From germline, CDR1 is MNHNS and CDR2 SASEGT. CDR3 sequence: CASSEVGGGTAGF.

This clonotype was observed many times. The V gene is TRBV30, the J gene TRBJ1-1; 8 bases fit TRBD1. After removal of 5 bases from V and 5 bases from J, the junction contained 7 bases not matched to a gene. The CDR3 loop spans 13 amino acids. Germline lookup yields CDR1 GTSNPN and CDR2 SVGIG (reference sequence). CDR3 region: CAWGQGHGTEAFF. In DNA form, the CDR3 reads TGTGCCTGGGGACAGGGACACGGAACTGAAGCTTTCTTT. Variable domain in full (rest from reference TRBV30 and TRBJ1-1): SQTIHQWPATLVQPVGSPLSLECTVEGTSNPNLYWYRQAAGRGLQLLFYSVGIGQISSEVPQNLSASRPQDRQFILSSKKLLLSDSGFYLCAWGQGHGTEAFFGQGTRLTVV.

This clonotype appeared many times. The chain couples TRBV6-5 to TRBJ2-5; 12 bases fit TRBD1. V lost 2 bases, J lost 0 bases, and 4 bases stayed unmatched. There are 17 residues in the CDR3. In germline, CDR1 is MNHEY, CDR2 SVGAGI. DNA for the CDR3: TGTGCCAGCAGTTACGGGACAGGGGGCACGTACCAAGAGACCCAGTACTTC. Amino acid sequence: CASSYGTGGTYQETQYF.

This clonotype was found many times. The chain recombines TRBV29-1 with TRBJ1-5; no clear D. From germline, CDR1 is SQVTM and CDR2 ANQGSEA. Between the trimmed V and J ends, which lost 4 bases and 4 bases, there was a span of 11 bases. The CDR3 covers 13 residues. In nucleotides, the CDR3 is TGCAGCGTTGCGAGGACCAAAAATCAGCCCCAGCATTTT. As protein: CSVARTKNQPQHF.

The chain has TRBV29-1 and TRBJ2-7; 7 bases agree with TRBD2. The CDR3 loop spans 12 amino acids. V lost 6 bases to trimming and J lost 2 bases; unmatched junction nucleotides: 4. Germline V gene lookup returns CDR1 SQVTM and CDR2 ANQGSEA. CDR3 nucleotides: TGCAGCGTGGGGAGGGTGGCCTACGAGCAGTACTTC. It translates to CSVGRVAYEQYF.

This clonotype was found a few times. The gene calls are TRBV20-1 and TRBJ2-1; 11 positions agree with TRBD1. V was pared by 3 bases and J by 8 bases, with 6 bases of the junction left unmatched. Germline CDR1 and CDR2: DFQATT and SNEGSKA (reference sequence). The CDR3 contains 14 residues. DNA of the CDR3: TGCAGTGCTAGTAGGGACAGGGGGATCTATGAGCAGTTCTTC. This codes for CSASRDRGIYEQFF.

In its sample, this clonotype was seen many times. V is TRBV27 and J is TRBJ2-3; 10 bases match TRBD2. V was clipped by 5 bases and J by 5 bases; unmatched bases: 7. The germline CDR1 and CDR2 sequences are MNHEY and SMNVEV (reference sequence). The CDR3 has 15 residues. The CDR3 DNA sequence: TGTGCCAGCAGTCCAGGACTAGCGGCGGTAGATACGCAGTATTTT. Its translation: CASSPGLAAVDTQYF.

This rearrangement joins TRBV7-8 to TRBJ2-7, with D perhaps given as TRBD1 or TRBD2 (5 bases each). V was trimmed by 6 bases and J by 3 bases, leaving 15 bases between them. Germline CDR1 is SGHVS and CDR2 is FQNEAQ. The CDR3 loop spans 14 amino acids. CDR3 DNA: TGTGCCAGCAGGCCAAAGAGGGGCAGCTACGAGCAGTACTTC. Residues: CASRPKRGSYEQYF. The complete variable domain, with remaining parts taken from reference TRBV7-8 and TRBJ2-7, reads GAGVSQSPRYKVAKRGQDVALRCDPISGHVSLFWYQQALGQGPEFLTYFQNEAQLDKSGLPSDRFFAERPEGSVSTLKIQRTQQEDSAVYLCASRPKRGSYEQYFGPGTRLTVT.

In DNA, the CDR3 is TGTGCCAGCAGTTCAGCCGGGACAGGGGTCGGCTACACCTTC. Translating gives CASSSAGTGVGYTF. The chain has TRBV12-3 or TRBV12-4 and TRBJ1-2, with 10 bases matching TRBD1. This CDR3 contains 14 residues. V lost 4 bases and J lost 8; bases outside the gene matches: 7.

The table lists this clonotype with many counts. The chain carries TRBV12-3 or TRBV12-4 and TRBJ1-5; D is undetermined. CDR3 length equals 12 residues. Trimming cost V 3 bases and J 3 bases, with 3 bases left between them. The CDR3 loop reads CASSFHNQPQHF. DNA for the CDR3: TGTGCCAGCAGTTTCCACAATCAGCCCCAGCATTTT.

The chain has TRBV30 and TRBJ1-1; possible D gene TRBD1, 6 bases. The CDR3 is made up of 14 amino acids. CDR1 and CDR2 (germline): GTSNPN, SVGIG (reference sequence). V was pared by 5 bases and J by 1 base, with 14 bases between. The CDR3 coding sequence is TGTGCCTGGCAGTGGACAGTAGGGAACACTGAAGCTTTCTTT. Translating it yields CAWQWTVGNTEAFF.

Ten or more counts support this clonotype. This chain uses TRBV12-3 or TRBV12-4 with TRBJ1-2; D call uncertain. The CDR3 totals 12 residues. Trimming removed 5 bases from V and 2 bases from J, with 6 bases in between. The CDR3 nucleotides read TGTGCCAGCAGTCCCCTGAACTATGGCTACACCTTC. Translating it yields CASSPLNYGYTF.

With regard to this clonotype: Likely a read error: the CDR3 ends without its conserved phenylalanine or tryptophan. This chain joins TRBV9 and TRBJ2-6; D perhaps matches TRBD1 (6 bases). V was pared by 4 bases and J by 1 base, with 15 bases between. The CDR3 covers 17 residues. The germline gives CDR1 SGDLS, CDR2 YYNGEE. CDR3 region: CASSPRGQLSGANVLTV. Here the CDR3 DNA reads TGTGCCAGCAGCCCGAGGGGACAATTGTCTGGGGCCAACGTCCTGACTGTC.